This T cell receptor (beta chain) was documented in a study of blood T cell repertoires in COVID-19. Study summary: The United States, Italy and Spain supplied acute and convalescent COVID-19 samples. The cDNA or gDNA used as material had been derived from T cells, B-cell-depleted T cells, or PBMCs.

CDR3 size: 16 residues. The germline V gene has CDR1 SGHNT and CDR2 YYREEE (reference sequence). With 4 bases clipped from V and 7 bases from J, the junction kept 9 bases outside the gene matches. Sequencing used immunoSEQ multiplex PCR; TCRdb keeps in-frame clones, though not all of them. This table holds approximately 360,000 clones, roughly 86% found once. The J gene is TRBJ2-7, the V gene TRBV5-4, with 15 bases matching TRBD2. The TCR originated in a man between 40 and 49 years old in a cohort exposed to, infected with or recovered from COVID-19 (not recorded which). What was sequenced was PBMCs or T cells enriched from blood (not recorded which). The CDR3 nucleotides are TGTGCCAGCAGCGAAGGACTAGCGGGAGGGAAGGGGGAGCAGTACTTC. Amino acids: CASSEGLAGGKGEQYF.